Listed below are T cell receptor beta chains from one sample, sequenced in a study of T cells in Graves' hyperthyroidism and ophthalmopathy. TCRdb reanalysed the multiplex PCR reads using MiXCR and keeps one entry per CDR3 protein. The sample has over 500,000 distinct CDR3 sequences, 15% to 20% seen once. The sequencing input was blood. The receptors stem from a woman aged 30 to 39 with Graves' ophthalmopathy. Both conserved end residues are trimmed from each CDR3. A D gene is named only where the DNA matches it firmly.

J	D	V	CDR3
TRBJ2-2	.	TRBV5-4	ASSLGHYTGELF
TRBJ1-1	.	TRBV6-1	ASSSVQGRNTEAF
TRBJ1-5	.	TRBV4-1	ASSQGTGRQPQH
TRBJ1-2	TRBD1	TRBV6-6	ASSYSAGGGYGYT
TRBJ2-2	.	TRBV20-1	SARAIMEGSTGELF
TRBJ2-3	TRBD2	TRBV6-2/TRBV6-3	ASISLAGTDTQY
TRBJ2-1	.	TRBV7-3	ASSQKRAASGNEQF
TRBJ2-3	.	TRBV20-1	SAPYGGLTDTQY
TRBJ2-7	TRBD1	TRBV7-3	ASSYLPGQGNHEQY
TRBJ1-5	.	TRBV27	ATRDGNQPQH
TRBJ1-5	.	TRBV6-2/TRBV6-3	ASSIIGARNQPQH
TRBJ2-1	.	TRBV7-3	ASSSGPDEQF
TRBJ2-1	.	TRBV20-1	SARVSGYNEQF
TRBJ1-4	.	TRBV29-1	SVAPTEAYEKLF
TRBJ1-1	.	TRBV10-3	AISESKGAAEAF
TRBJ1-2	.	TRBV25-1	ASSGRRSYGYT
TRBJ1-3	.	TRBV28	ASSLPDPSGNTIY
TRBJ2-7	.	TRBV14	ASSQGTHYEQY
TRBJ2-5	TRBD1	TRBV29-1	SVGRAQVGSGRAQGNQETQY
TRBJ1-1	.	TRBV28	ASRTNTMNTEAF
TRBJ2-5	.	TRBV20-1	SAPQGGGRETQY
TRBJ2-6	.	TRBV5-6	ASSLGVVTGANVLT
TRBJ2-7	.	TRBV19	ASSTLSRRGIRAGYEQY
TRBJ1-5	.	TRBV19	ASSHRVESNQPQH
TRBJ2-1	.	TRBV12-3/TRBV12-4	ASSFGLAANEQF
TRBJ2-7	TRBD1	TRBV7-8	ASSLEGWGTGGSEQY
TRBJ2-2	.	TRBV4-1	ASSQVNSDTGELF
TRBJ2-7	TRBD2	TRBV28	ASSLFSGTYEQY
TRBJ1-1	.	TRBV30	AWSVVGTEAF
TRBJ2-1	.	TRBV4-1	ASSPIASSYNEQF
TRBJ2-1	TRBD2	TRBV12-3/TRBV12-4	ASGPLAGVIEQF
TRBJ1-1	.	TRBV6-2/TRBV6-3	ASSRPSNTEAF
TRBJ2-1	TRBD2	TRBV6-1	ASSHYGGGNEQF
TRBJ2-7	TRBD2	TRBV20-1	SAAYLAGHTPDEQY
TRBJ2-5	TRBD2	TRBV5-5	ASSFVAGANQETQY
TRBJ2-6	.	TRBV5-4	ASSLEAASGANVLT
TRBJ2-2	.	TRBV6-2/TRBV6-3	ASGTGELF
TRBJ1-5	TRBD1	TRBV2	ASSYGTEKNQPQH
TRBJ2-7	TRBD2	TRBV4-1	ASSQDRASGDHEQY
TRBJ2-1	.	TRBV27	ASSLSEIGGNNEQF
TRBJ1-2	.	TRBV6-5	ASSYWVVGQSYGYT
TRBJ2-7	TRBD1	TRBV4-1	ASTHGTGDFEQY
TRBJ2-2	TRBD1	TRBV11-2	ASSSGDRGRTGELF
TRBJ1-5	TRBD1	TRBV12-3/TRBV12-4	ASGQGDQPQH
TRBJ1-2	.	TRBV7-9	ASSLKGGVLANYGYT
TRBJ1-2	.	TRBV30	AWRAWGETRSNYGYT
TRBJ2-7	.	TRBV2	ASRSGPSYEQY
TRBJ2-2	.	TRBV20-1	SARMGGPTSGELF
TRBJ1-4	.	TRBV28	ASRQSGTNEKLF
TRBJ2-1	TRBD2	TRBV7-2	ASSPGLAGVYNEQF
TRBJ1-3	.	TRBV3-1	ASSQAGQSSGNTIY
TRBJ2-1	TRBD1	TRBV20-1	SASAGTGGYEQF